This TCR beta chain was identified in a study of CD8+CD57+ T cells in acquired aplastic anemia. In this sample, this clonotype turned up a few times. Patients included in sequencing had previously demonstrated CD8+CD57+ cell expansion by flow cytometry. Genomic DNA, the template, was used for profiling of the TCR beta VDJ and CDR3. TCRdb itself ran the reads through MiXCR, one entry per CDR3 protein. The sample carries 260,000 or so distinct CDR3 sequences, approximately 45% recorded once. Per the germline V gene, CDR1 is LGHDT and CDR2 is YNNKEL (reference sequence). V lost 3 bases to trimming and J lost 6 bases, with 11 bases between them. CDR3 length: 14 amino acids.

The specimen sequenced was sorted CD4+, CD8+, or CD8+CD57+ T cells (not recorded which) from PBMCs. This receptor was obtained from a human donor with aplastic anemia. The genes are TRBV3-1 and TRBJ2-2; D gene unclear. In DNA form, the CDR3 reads TGTGCCAGCAGCCACCCCTGGCGCCCCGGGGAGCTGTTTTTT. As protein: CASSHPWRPGELFF.